Listed here are 28 T cell receptor beta chains from one sample, sequenced in a study of T cell repertoires in cytomegalovirus infection. Each CDR3 protein is one row after TCRdb ran MiXCR on the reads. The sample contains 230,000 or so distinct CDR3 sequences, about 15% of which appear only once. The specimen sequenced was CD8+ T cells from PBMCs. These receptors were obtained from a human donor in good health (CMV status not recorded). Some clones in this sample may be carry-over from other donors' samples.

This clonotype was observed a few times. The chain couples TRBV14 to TRBJ1-4; 11 nucleotides match TRBD1. The germline gives CDR1 SGHDN, CDR2 FVKESK. V lost 4 bases, J lost 6 bases, and 10 bases stayed unmatched. The CDR3 has 17 residues. CDR3 bases: TGTGCCAGCAGCCCATGGACAGGGGGCTTTACGGATGAAAAACTGTTTTTT. Translating gives CASSPWTGGFTDEKLFF.

For the CDR3, the DNA is TGTGCCAGCAGTCCCGACAGGGTGTATTATGGCTACACCTTC. This sequence encodes CASSPDRVYYGYTF. V and J are TRBV6-2 or TRBV6-3 and TRBJ1-2; 7 nucleotides match TRBD1. The germline gives CDR1 MNHEY, CDR2 SVGEGT. V dropped 5 bases and J dropped 5; count of bases not matched to a gene: 8. CDR3 size: 14 residues.

A note on this clonotype: A much larger clone is a single base away; this may be a read error. This sequence joins TRBV7-9 and TRBJ2-1; possibly TRBD1 for D (6 bases). This CDR3 has 13 residues. Germline CDR1 and CDR2: SEHNR and FQNEAQ (reference sequence). V shed 3 bases and J shed 8 bases, with 11 bases lying between them. CDR3 in DNA: TGTGCCAGCAGCTTCACAGGGTATGATGAGCAGTTCTTC. The encoded protein is CASSFTGYDEQFF.

This clonotype was recorded many times. The chain combines TRBV7-9 with TRBJ2-7; no reliable D call. CDR1 SEHNR and CDR2 FQNEAQ come from the germline V gene (reference sequence). The CDR3 has 14 residues. The V end was cut by 1 base, the J end by 2 bases, with 9 bases between. CDR3 sequence (DNA): TGTGCCAGCAGCTTAGGCGGTCCGACCTACGAGCAGTACTTC. It is translated as CASSLGGPTYEQYF. The full variable domain, with the rest looked up from reference TRBV7-9 and TRBJ2-7, is DTGVSQNPRHKITKRGQNVTFRCDPISEHNRLYWYRQTLGQGPEFLTYFQNEAQLEKSRLLSDRFSAERPKGSFSTLEIQRTEQGDSAMYLCASSLGGPTYEQYFGPGTRLTVT.

The CDR3 region has the DNA TGTGCCAGTAGTCCCTTCGGACAGGGGGTTTTTGACACTGAAGCTTTCTTT. This codes for CASSPFGQGVFDTEAFF. The chain couples TRBV19 to TRBJ1-1; 10 bases are a match to TRBD1. Germline V gene lookup returns CDR1 LNHDA and CDR2 SQIVND (reference sequence). V was clipped by 5 bases and J by 3 bases; unmatched bases: 12. The CDR3 is 17 residues long.

This clonotype was seen ten or more times. The rearrangement joins TRBV6-2 or TRBV6-3 to TRBJ1-1; unclear D gene. The CDR3 is 14 amino acids. V was clipped by 5 bases and J by 2 bases, with 12 bases between them. Germline CDR1 is MNHEY and CDR2 is SVGEGT. CDR3 in amino acids: CASSTLDLNTEAFF. The CDR3 DNA reads as TGTGCCAGCAGTACGCTGGACCTTAACACTGAAGCTTTCTTT.

This chain links TRBV12-3 or TRBV12-4 with TRBJ1-1; TRBD1 aligns across 7 bases. The CDR3 has 14 amino acids. The V segment lost 6 bases and the J segment 3 bases; nucleotides outside the gene matches: 7. CDR3 sequence reads: CASSPGQVYTEAFF. The CDR3 nucleotides are TGTGCCAGCAGCCCCGGACAGGTATACACTGAAGCTTTCTTT.

This clonotype has at least ten counts. This chain uses TRBV7-2 with TRBJ2-7; maybe TRBD2 (5 bases). V was clipped by 1 base and J by 5 bases, with 18 bases between them. CDR1 and CDR2 from the germline V gene are SGHTA and FQGNSA. This CDR3 is built from 16 residues. The CDR3 sequence is CASSLVAGGLPHEQYF. The DNA for the CDR3 is TGTGCCAGCAGCTTAGTTGCGGGTGGGCTCCCCCACGAGCAGTACTTC.

This clonotype has a handful of counts. The gene calls are TRBV5-3 and TRBJ2-5; weak D call: TRBD1 (5 bases). TRBV5-3 is labeled an ORF, and its function is uncertain. V dropped 8 bases and J dropped 4 bases, with 21 bases sitting between them. The CDR3 runs to 15 residues. DNA of the CDR3: TGTGCCAGCAGCCTGCGGCCGACAGTTTCAGAGACCCAGTACTTC. Amino acid sequence: CASSLRPTVSETQYF.

This clonotype was picked up many times. The chain couples TRBV6-2 or TRBV6-3 to TRBJ1-2; TRBD1 might be the D (5 bases). Trimming removed 6 bases from V and 2 bases from J, with 16 bases in between. The CDR3 extends over 15 amino acids. Germline CDR1 reads MNHEY; CDR2 reads SVGEGT. CDR3 in amino acids: CASSPSGHSNYGYTF. For the CDR3, the DNA is TGTGCCAGCAGCCCTTCAGGACACTCGAACTATGGCTACACCTTC.

This clonotype has at least ten counts. The chain carries TRBV19 and TRBJ2-7; a possible D gene is TRBD1 (5 bases). V gave up 4 bases and J gave up 7 bases, with 8 bases separating them. This CDR3 contains 11 residues. The germline V gene encodes CDR1 LNHDA and CDR2 SQIVND (reference sequence). Written as DNA, the CDR3 is TGTGCCAGTAGTAATGGGGCGGAGCAGTACTTC. Amino acid sequence: CASSNGAEQYF.

V gene TRBV9 combines with J gene TRBJ2-7; D gene ambiguous. In germline, CDR1 is SGDLS, CDR2 YYNGEE. This CDR3 comprises 15 residues. V was clipped by 0 bases and J by 0 bases, with 10 bases between them. CDR3 loop: CASSVGVGNSYEQYF. The DNA of the CDR3 is TGTGCCAGCAGCGTAGGAGTAGGGAACTCCTACGAGCAGTACTTC. The full variable domain, in which reference TRBV9 and TRBJ2-7 provide the parts outside the CDR3, is DSGVTQTPKHLITATGQRVTLRCSPRSGDLSVYWYQQSLDQGLQFLIQYYNGEERAKGNILERFSAQQFPDLHSELNLSSLELGDSALYFCASSVGVGNSYEQYFGPGTRLTVT.

As to this clonotype: Germline and junction disagree at one end, which may indicate a read error. CDR3 region: CASSLSGGGTYDEQFF. In nucleotides, the CDR3 is TGTGCCAGCAGCTTGTCGGGGGGCGGGACCTACGATGAGCAGTTCTTC. V is TRBV5-5 and J is TRBJ2-1, with D possibly being TRBD2 (7 bases). Per germline, CDR1 SGHKS and CDR2 YYEKEE (reference sequence). The CDR3 spans 16 residues.

This clonotype was counted at least ten times. Here the CDR3 reads CASSLGKFPETQYF. The DNA of the CDR3 is TGTGCCAGCAGCTTAGGAAAGTTTCCAGAGACCCAGTACTTC. The genes are TRBV7-8 and TRBJ2-5; D unclear. V was cut by 1 base and J by 4 bases, with 10 bases left in between. Germline assignment: CDR1 SGHVS and CDR2 FQNEAQ. CDR3 length: 14 residues.

This clonotype was picked up many times. The CDR3 protein is CASSLGDFSTDTQYF. The CDR3 DNA reads as TGTGCCAGCAGCTTAGGAGACTTCAGCACAGATACGCAGTATTTT. The J gene is TRBJ2-3, the V gene TRBV7-2; D gene unclear. This CDR3 has 15 amino acids. With 1 base removed from V and 0 bases from J, the gap between germline ends came to 8 bases. Germline V gene data show CDR1 as SGHTA and CDR2 as FQGNSA.

A few counts support this clonotype. V is TRBV19 and J is TRBJ1-1, with TRBD1 matching 8 bases. Germline assignment: CDR1 LNHDA and CDR2 SQIVND (reference sequence). The CDR3 totals 14 residues. After removal of 3 bases from V and 4 bases from J, the junction contained 4 bases not matched to a gene. In DNA, the CDR3 is TGTGCCAGTAGTATCTCAGGGGGCTTCACTGAAGCTTTCTTT. It yields the protein CASSISGGFTEAFF.

This clonotype was seen repeatedly, ten times or more. V and J are TRBV10-3 and TRBJ1-2; D gene uncertain. Trimming shortened V by 7 bases and J by 4 bases, and 13 bases separated the two germline ends. The V gene's germline CDR1 is ENHRY and CDR2 SYGVKD. The CDR3 runs to 13 residues. The CDR3 protein is CAITPDRSYGYTF. Written as DNA, the CDR3 is TGTGCCATCACCCCGGACCGGAGCTATGGCTACACCTTC.

This clonotype came up many times. The V call is TRBV7-9, the J call TRBJ2-2, with D possibly TRBD1 on 5 matching bases. V dropped 4 bases and J dropped 4 bases, with 13 bases sitting between them. Per germline, CDR1 SEHNR and CDR2 FQNEAQ (reference sequence). The CDR3 covers 15 residues. The CDR3 DNA reads as TGTGCCAGCAGCTCCTCGAGCAGGGTCACCGGGGAGCTGTTTTTT. This sequence encodes CASSSSSRVTGELFF.

On this clonotype itself: A read error is likely, as this CDR3 ends without the conserved phenylalanine or tryptophan. The genes are TRBV7-8 and TRBJ2-1; D call uncertain. Germline lookup yields CDR1 SGHVS and CDR2 FQNEAQ. There are 12 residues in the CDR3. Trimming took off 7 bases at V and 7 bases at J, with 11 bases between the two ends. This chain's CDR3 is CASTPSVNEQFS. As DNA, the CDR3 is TGTGCCAGCACCCCCTCGGTAAATGAGCAGTTCTCC.

This chain joins TRBV20-1 and TRBJ1-2; D unclear. Per germline, CDR1 DFQATT and CDR2 SNEGSKA (reference sequence). This CDR3 is built from 14 residues. The V end was cut by 0 bases, the J end by 3 bases, with 11 bases between. CDR3 in amino acids: CSARDQTVYYGYTF. The CDR3 nucleotides are TGCAGTGCTAGAGACCAGACGGTGTACTATGGCTACACCTTC.

At least ten counts were recorded for this clonotype. The chain combines TRBV4-1 with TRBJ1-1; D uncertain. CDR1 and CDR2 from the germline V gene are MGHRA and YSYEKL. CDR3 length equals 15 residues. V was cut by 0 bases and J by 1 base, with 9 bases left in between. DNA for the CDR3: TGCGCCAGCAGCCAAGAGGCGGCCGGGAACACTGAAGCTTTCTTT. Its translation is CASSQEAAGNTEAFF.

This clonotype occurred many times. The chain carries TRBV7-9 and TRBJ1-2; no clear D. V shed 5 bases and J shed 4 bases, with 14 bases lying between them. This CDR3 region has 14 residues. In germline, CDR1 is SEHNR, CDR2 FQNEAQ (reference sequence). The CDR3 DNA reads as TGTGCCAGCAGCCCACTTTGGGGTGGCTATGGCTACACCTTC. Amino acid sequence: CASSPLWGGYGYTF.

This clonotype has at least ten counts. The chain links TRBV7-8 to TRBJ1-1; a possible D gene is TRBD1 (5 bases). The germline CDR1 and CDR2 sequences are SGHVS and FQNEAQ. The CDR3 has 13 amino acids. With 1 base removed from V and 8 bases from J, the gap between germline ends came to 11 bases. The CDR3 here is CASSLEAGLEAFF. The CDR3 DNA reads as TGTGCCAGCAGCTTAGAGGCGGGACTAGAAGCTTTCTTT.

The genes are TRBV28 and TRBJ2-5, with D perhaps matching TRBD1 (5 bases). The V gene's germline CDR1 is MDHEN and CDR2 SYDVKM. Trimming removed 6 bases at V and 1 base at J, with 15 bases between. This CDR3 is 15 amino acids long. The CDR3 reads CASSHRWGPQETQYF. CDR3 in DNA: TGTGCCAGCAGCCATCGGTGGGGCCCCCAAGAGACCCAGTACTTC. The full variable domain, its missing parts supplied by reference TRBV28 and TRBJ2-5, is DVKVTQSSRYLVKRTGEKVFLECVQDMDHENMFWYRQDPGLGLRLIYFSYDVKMKEKGDIPEGYSVSREKKERFSLILESASTNQTSMYLCASSHRWGPQETQYFGPGTRLLVL.

This clonotype appeared a few times. The CDR3 nucleotides read TGTGCCAGCAGCTTATATGGGGATTCTAACTATGGCTACACCTTC. Its translation is CASSLYGDSNYGYTF. This chain links TRBV7-3 with TRBJ1-2; no clear D gene. The CDR3 consists of 15 residues. Trimming shortened V by 2 bases and J by 0 bases, and 10 bases separated the two germline ends. Per germline, CDR1 SGHTA and CDR2 FQGTGA. The variable domain in full, with the rest retrieved from reference TRBV7-3 and TRBJ1-2, is GAGVSQTPSNKVTEKGKYVELRCDPISGHTALYWYRQSLGQGPEFLIYFQGTGAADDSGLPNDRFFAVRPEGSVSTLKIQRTERGDSAVYLCASSLYGDSNYGYTFGSGTRLTVV.

This sequence joins TRBV12-3 or TRBV12-4 and TRBJ2-1; 10 bases map to TRBD2. The CDR3 covers 15 residues. V dropped 4 bases and J dropped 8; count of bases not matched to a gene: 8. The CDR3 protein is CASSSERGGPDEQFF. The DNA for the CDR3 is TGTGCCAGCAGTTCGGAGCGGGGGGGCCCTGATGAGCAGTTCTTC.

In its sample, this clonotype was seen a few times. This chain links TRBV23-1 with TRBJ1-1; TRBD1 agrees at 7 bases. TRBV23-1 belongs to the ORF category, with a function that is uncertain. This CDR3 is 20 amino acids long. With 2 bases clipped from V and 4 bases from J, the junction kept 22 bases outside the gene matches. CDR3 protein: CASSQPNRPFYRGGGTEAFF. Written as DNA, the CDR3 is TGCGCCAGCAGTCAACCCAATAGACCCTTCTACAGGGGAGGTGGCACTGAAGCTTTCTTT.

The genes are TRBV5-6 and TRBJ2-7; D unclear. V was cut by 0 bases and J by 2 bases, with 9 bases left in between. Looked up from germline, CDR1 is SGHDT and CDR2 is YYEEEE. The CDR3 has 14 residues. The CDR3 region has the DNA TGTGCCAGCAGCTTGGAACAGCCCCCCTACGAGCAGTACTTC. Translating gives CASSLEQPPYEQYF.